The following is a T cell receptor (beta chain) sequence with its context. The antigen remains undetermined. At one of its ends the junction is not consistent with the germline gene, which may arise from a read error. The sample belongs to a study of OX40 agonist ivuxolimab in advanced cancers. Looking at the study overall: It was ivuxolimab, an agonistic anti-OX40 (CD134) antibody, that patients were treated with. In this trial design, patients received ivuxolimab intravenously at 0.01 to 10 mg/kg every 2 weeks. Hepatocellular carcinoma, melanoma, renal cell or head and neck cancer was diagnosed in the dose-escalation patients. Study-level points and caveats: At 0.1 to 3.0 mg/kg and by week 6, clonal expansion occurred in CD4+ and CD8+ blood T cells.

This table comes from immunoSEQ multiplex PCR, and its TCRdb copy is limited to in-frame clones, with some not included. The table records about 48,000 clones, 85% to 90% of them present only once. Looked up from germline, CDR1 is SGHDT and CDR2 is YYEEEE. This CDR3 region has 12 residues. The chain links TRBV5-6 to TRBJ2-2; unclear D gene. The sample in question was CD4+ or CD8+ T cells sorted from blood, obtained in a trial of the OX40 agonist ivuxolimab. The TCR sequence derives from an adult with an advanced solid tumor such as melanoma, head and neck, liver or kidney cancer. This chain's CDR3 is CASSLNSGSKIF. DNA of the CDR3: TGTGCCAGCAGCTTGAATTCGGGCAGTAAAATTTTT.